These 28 T cell receptor beta chains share one sample of origin, sequenced in a study of blood T cell repertoires in COVID-19. The assay was immunoSEQ multiplex PCR, and TCRdb's table has in-frame clones only and misses some. The table includes around 94,000 clones, nearly 90% detected once. Input material: peripheral blood. The receptors shown here come from a middle-aged man with active COVID-19.

The rearrangement joins TRBV7-3 to TRBJ2-3; 7 bases are a match to TRBD2. V shed 0 bases and J 4 bases; nucleotides not matched to a gene: 4. This CDR3 region has 15 residues. Germline loops: CDR1 SGHTA, CDR2 FQGTGA. The CDR3 loop reads CASSLTGGAPDTQYF. CDR3 coding DNA: TGTGCCAGCAGCTTAACGGGAGGGGCCCCAGATACGCAGTATTTT.

The V gene is TRBV10-3, the J gene TRBJ2-5, with 15 bases that match TRBD2. CDR1 is ENHRY and CDR2 is SYGVKD in the germline V gene. V lost 5 bases, J lost 5 bases, and 6 bases stayed unmatched. This CDR3 is 16 amino acids long. Written as DNA, the CDR3 is TGTGCCATCAGTTCCGACGGGACTAGCGGGGGGGAGACCCAGTACTTC. It translates to CAISSDGTSGGETQYF.

V and J are TRBV2 and TRBJ2-5, with D possibly matching TRBD1 (6 bases). V dropped 2 bases and J dropped 5 bases, with 18 bases sitting between them. Germline CDR1 reads SNHLY; CDR2 reads FYNNEI. The CDR3 is made up of 16 amino acids. The CDR3 here is CASSEQTGSLGETQYF. CDR3 nucleotide sequence: TGTGCCAGCAGTGAACAAACAGGGTCCCTAGGGGAGACCCAGTACTTC.

The chain joins TRBV19 to TRBJ2-7, with 7 nucleotides matching TRBD1. Trimming cost V 3 bases and J 2 bases; bases outside gene matches: 10. CDR3 length: 16 residues. Germline V gene data show CDR1 as LNHDA and CDR2 as SQIVND (reference sequence). CDR3 sequence reads: CASSMTRGRSPYEQYF. The CDR3 nucleotides read TGTGCCAGTAGTATGACAAGGGGGCGAAGTCCCTACGAGCAGTACTTC.

The chain has TRBV19 and TRBJ1-2; a possible D gene is TRBD1 (6 bases). Germline CDR1 reads LNHDA; CDR2 reads SQIVND (reference sequence). The CDR3 totals 13 residues. V shed 3 bases and J shed 2 bases, with 7 bases lying between them. CDR3 nucleotides: TGTGCCAGTAGTATTGACAGGAACTATGGCTACACCTTC. Translation: CASSIDRNYGYTF.

The chain has TRBV6-6 and TRBJ2-4; D is unresolved. Germline V gives CDR1 MNHNY, CDR2 SVGAGI (reference sequence). Trimming left V 6 bases short and J 3 bases short, with 9 bases between. The CDR3 has 13 amino acids. CDR3 in DNA: TGTGCCAGCAGCCAAACAGTCAAAAACATTCAGTACTTC. Protein sequence: CASSQTVKNIQYF.

This clone was found once. The chain couples TRBV6-5 to TRBJ1-4; a possible D gene is TRBD1 (6 bases). CDR1 and CDR2 (germline): MNHEY, SVGAGI. V gave up 4 bases and J gave up 8 bases, with 17 bases separating them. The CDR3 covers 15 residues. CDR3 bases: TGTGCCAGCAGTTTTGACGGGAGGGGGGGAGAAAAACTGTTTTTT. This translates into CASSFDGRGGEKLFF.

V and J are TRBV11-3 and TRBJ2-1; TRBD2 is a possible D gene (6 bases). The CDR3 runs to 12 residues. The ends were cut back, 5 bases at V and 6 bases at J, with 8 bases in the middle. Germline loops: CDR1 SGHNT, CDR2 YENEEA. In DNA, the CDR3 is TGTGCCAGCAGCGGGGGGTTCAATGAGCAGTTCTTC. Translation: CASSGGFNEQFF.

The genes are TRBV30 and TRBJ1-1; maybe TRBD1 (6 bases). V was trimmed by 3 bases and J by 4 bases, leaving 18 bases between them. Germline assignment: CDR1 GTSNPN and CDR2 SVGIG (reference sequence). This CDR3 has 15 amino acids. CDR3 region: CAWSQTTGGRTEAFF. The CDR3 nucleotides are TGTGCCTGGAGCCAAACTACGGGGGGCCGCACTGAAGCTTTCTTT.

This sequence joins TRBV29-1 and TRBJ2-2, with D tentatively TRBD2 (5 bases). Trimming stripped 7 bases from V and 3 bases from J, with 15 bases between. The CDR3 spans 14 residues. In germline, CDR1 is SQVTM, CDR2 ANQGSEA. The CDR3 loop reads CSAGGRTYTGELFF. Written as DNA, the CDR3 is TGCAGCGCCGGTGGCAGGACTTACACCGGGGAGCTGTTTTTT.

The J gene is TRBJ1-1, the V gene TRBV10-2; D gene unclear. The CDR3 totals 11 residues. Germline V gene lookup returns CDR1 WSHSY and CDR2 SAAADI. Trimming removed 7 bases from V and 5 bases from J, with 8 bases in between. This CDR3 is CASKTGTEAFF. CDR3 sequence (DNA): TGCGCCAGCAAGACGGGGACTGAAGCTTTCTTT.

The chain carries TRBV7-9 and TRBJ2-1; 10 positions agree with TRBD1. Trimming removed 3 bases from V and 5 bases from J; junction bases left unmatched: 4. This CDR3 comprises 15 residues. Germline CDR1 is SEHNR and CDR2 is FQNEAQ (reference sequence). The CDR3 DNA reads as TGTGCCAGCAGCTTGAGACAGGGGGCCAACAATGAGCAGTTCTTC. Translation gives CASSLRQGANNEQFF. Supplemented by reference TRBV7-9 and TRBJ2-1, the full variable domain reads DTGVSQNPRHKITKRGQNVTFRCDPISEHNRLYWYRQTLGQGPEFLTYFQNEAQLEKSRLLSDRFSAERPKGSFSTLEIQRTEQGDSAMYLCASSLRQGANNEQFFGPGTRLTVL.

The chain joins TRBV7-9 to TRBJ1-3; 9 nucleotides line up with TRBD1. CDR1 and CDR2 from the germline V gene are SEHNR and FQNEAQ (reference sequence). The V and J ends lost 5 bases and 9 bases, in that order; junction bases with no gene match: 17. The CDR3 totals 17 residues. The CDR3 sequence is CASSPPGEGQGLPTIYF. The CDR3 DNA sequence: TGTGCCAGCAGCCCCCCCGGAGAGGGACAGGGCTTACCCACCATATATTTT.

In its sample, this clone was seen once. The J gene is TRBJ1-5, the V gene TRBV3-1 (or the pseudogene TRBV3-2), with D unclear. V lost 4 bases, J lost 5 bases, and 6 bases lay in between. In germline, CDR1 is LGHDT, CDR2 YNNKEL (reference sequence). The CDR3 is 12 residues long. CDR3 coding DNA: TGTGCCAGCAGCCCCGGGGATCAGCCCCAGCATTTT. It encodes CASSPGDQPQHF.

The chain carries TRBV10-1 and TRBJ2-7; TRBD2 is a possible D gene (7 bases). Per the germline V gene, CDR1 is WNHNN and CDR2 is SYGVQD (reference sequence). V lost 2 bases and J 0 bases, leaving 14 bases between the germline ends. The CDR3 is 16 residues long. The CDR3 sequence is CASSETRGGTSYEQYF. The CDR3 coding sequence is TGCGCCAGCAGTGAGACAAGGGGGGGAACCTCCTACGAGCAGTACTTC.

The gene calls are TRBV12-3 or TRBV12-4 and TRBJ1-3; D may be TRBD1 (6 bases). Trimming took 7 bases from V and 12 from J, leaving 19 bases between them. There are 13 residues in the CDR3. DNA for the CDR3: TGTGCCAGCAAACAGACAGGCCCGACGGACATATATTTT. Residues: CASKQTGPTDIYF.

This sequence joins TRBV7-8 and TRBJ2-7; 8 bases line up with TRBD1. The germline gives CDR1 SGHVS, CDR2 FQNEAQ. The ends lost 5 bases at V and 5 bases at J; junction bases unmatched: 11. The CDR3 is made up of 15 amino acids. This chain's CDR3 is CASSPRSTGGNEQYF. CDR3 nucleotides: TGTGCCAGCAGCCCCCGTTCAACAGGGGGAAACGAGCAGTACTTC.

The chain has TRBV30 and TRBJ2-7; D call uncertain. The germline gives CDR1 GTSNPN, CDR2 SVGIG (reference sequence). The V gene lost 0 bases and the J gene lost 5 bases, with 14 bases spanning the gap. This CDR3 has 14 residues. CDR3 sequence: CAWSVVAGGHEQYF. The CDR3 DNA reads as TGTGCCTGGAGTGTAGTCGCAGGTGGTCACGAGCAGTACTTC.

The rearrangement uses TRBV7-8 and TRBJ2-5; D is unresolved. The CDR3 spans 15 residues. The V end lost 5 bases, the J end lost 1 base, and 14 bases lay between the germline ends. Germline lookup yields CDR1 SGHVS and CDR2 FQNEAQ. CDR3 protein: CASSEGRGPQETQYF. Here the CDR3 DNA reads TGTGCCAGCAGCGAAGGCCGCGGCCCCCAAGAGACCCAGTACTTC.

The chain joins TRBV29-1 to TRBJ2-5, with D perhaps TRBD1 (6 bases). Germline V gene data show CDR1 as SQVTM and CDR2 as ANQGSEA. V was clipped by 4 bases and J by 4 bases, with 16 bases between them. This CDR3 has 14 amino acids. CDR3 bases: TGCAGCGTTGGGGGGTCAGGGGTGGGAGAGACCCAGTACTTC. This encodes CSVGGSGVGETQYF.

This sequence joins TRBV19 and TRBJ2-1; TRBD2 is a possible D gene (6 bases). The V and J ends lost 4 bases and 0 bases respectively, with 10 bases between them. From germline, CDR1 is LNHDA and CDR2 SQIVND (reference sequence). The CDR3 runs to 15 residues. CDR3 in amino acids: CASSTSGRSYNEQFF. Here the CDR3 DNA reads TGTGCCAGTAGTACGAGCGGGCGCTCCTACAATGAGCAGTTCTTC.

V usage is TRBV7-9 and J usage is TRBJ2-5; possibly TRBD1 for D (6 bases). Germline CDR1 reads SEHNR; CDR2 reads FQNEAQ (reference sequence). The CDR3 covers 12 residues. The ends were cut back, 5 bases at V and 10 bases at J, with 14 bases in the middle. The DNA for the CDR3 is TGTGCCAGCAGCCCCCTGACAGGCCACCAGTACTTC. It encodes CASSPLTGHQYF.

V is TRBV5-5 and J is TRBJ2-7; TRBD1 might be the D (6 bases). V lost 0 bases, J lost 5 bases, and 15 bases lay in between. The length of the CDR3 is 15 residues. Germline CDR1 is SGHKS and CDR2 is YYEKEE (reference sequence). CDR3 coding DNA: TGTGCCAGCAGCTTGGAGGGCAGGGGATTAAACGAGCAGTACTTC. It translates to CASSLEGRGLNEQYF.

V is TRBV19 and J is TRBJ1-1, with a possible D match to TRBD1 (6 bases). This CDR3 contains 17 residues. V lost 10 bases, J lost 1 base, and 25 bases lay in between. Germline CDR1 is LNHDA and CDR2 is SQIVND (reference sequence). The CDR3 DNA sequence: TGTGCCAACGTGGGTCAGGGAATTGGGGGCAAGAACACTGAAGCTTTCTTT. Translation gives CANVGQGIGGKNTEAFF. Based on the CDR3 plus reference TRBV19 and TRBJ1-1, the full variable domain is DGGITQSPKYLFRKEGQNVTLSCEQNLNHDAMYWYRQDPGQGLRLIYYSQIVNDFQKGDIAEGYSVSREKKESFPLTVTSAQKNPTAFYLCANVGQGIGGKNTEAFFGQGTRLTVV.

V is TRBV11-2 and J is TRBJ2-7, with D hard to call. V lost 2 bases to trimming and J lost 0 bases, with 5 bases between them. The CDR3 consists of 13 residues. CDR1 SGHAT and CDR2 FQNNGV come from the germline V gene. Here the CDR3 DNA reads TGTGCCAGCAGCTTACCTACCTCCTACGAGCAGTACTTC. This encodes CASSLPTSYEQYF. The full variable domain, its missing parts supplied by reference TRBV11-2 and TRBJ2-7, is EAGVAQSPRYKIIEKRQSVAFWCNPISGHATLYWYQQILGQGPKLLIQFQNNGVVDDSQLPKDRFSAERLKGVDSTLKIQPAKLEDSAVYLCASSLPTSYEQYFGPGTRLTVT.

The V gene is TRBV2, the J gene TRBJ2-5, with 8 positions matching TRBD2. V shed 4 bases and J 7 bases; nucleotides not matched to a gene: 17. CDR1 and CDR2 (germline): SNHLY, FYNNEI. This CDR3 has 17 amino acids. The CDR3 is CASSAPLAGLSRGTQYF. The DNA for the CDR3 is TGTGCCAGCAGTGCCCCCCTAGCGGGTCTATCTCGGGGGACCCAGTACTTC.

The V and J genes are TRBV7-2 and TRBJ1-5; D unresolved. V was shortened by 5 bases and J by 6 bases, with 14 bases between the two germline ends. The CDR3 is 14 amino acids. The germline gives CDR1 SGHTA, CDR2 FQGNSA. CDR3 nucleotide sequence: TGTGCCAGCAGCGGAGGATTGATGGGTCAGCCCCAGCATTTT. This encodes CASSGGLMGQPQHF.

The V gene is TRBV5-1, the J gene TRBJ1-5; D remains unclear. The CDR3 has 15 amino acids. V lost 1 base and J 4 bases, leaving 12 bases between the germline ends. From germline, CDR1 is SGHRS and CDR2 YFSETQ. For the CDR3, the DNA is TGCGCCAGCAGCTTGTGGGGAGAAGTTAATCAGCCCCAGCATTTT. Translation: CASSLWGEVNQPQHF.